Below are 19 T cell receptor beta chains sequenced from a single sample in a study of T cell clonality in common variable immunodeficiency (dated by TCRdb to 2014 to 2015). Library method: the immunoSEQ multiplex PCR assay. This immuneACCESS table, as held by TCRdb, lists in-frame sequences with V and J called but not all clones. Of the missing ones, under half trace to an unresolved V gene in checked studies; the others have no known cause. This sample is represented by about 60,000 clones, with no singletons among them. 1.5% to 2% of the sample goes to the ten largest clones. Sequencing was performed on peripheral blood mononuclear cells. The receptors were gathered from a person aged 18 to 75 in good health.

This clone was counted ten times or more. This CDR3 is CASSKAGTGVPVSETQYF. The part of the CDR3 DNA that was read is TGTGCCAGCAGCAAAGCCGGGACAGGGGTCCCAGTGAGTGAGACC. This chain links TRBV4-2 with TRBJ2-5, with 10 bases lining up with TRBD1. The read ends 3 residues early relative to the CDR3; the germline J gene fills the gap. Germline CDR1 is LGHNA and CDR2 is YNFKEQ. This CDR3 region has 18 residues. V lost 5 bases and J lost 5; bases outside the gene matches: 17.

This clone was recorded at least ten times. The read ends 3 residues early relative to the CDR3; the germline J gene fills the gap. The sample contains more than one DNA sequence encoding this CDR3. V gene TRBV19 combines with J gene TRBJ2-7; the match to TRBD1 covers 8 bases. The CDR3 is made up of 20 amino acids. The V and J ends lost 5 bases and 3 bases, in that order; junction bases with no gene match: 24. Germline assignment: CDR1 LNHDA and CDR2 SQIVND (reference sequence). CDR3 residues: CASSPSEVAGGLTDHYEQYF. The CDR3 bases that were read are TGTGCCAGTAGTCCGTCGGAGGTAGCAGGGGGCCTCACTGATCACTACGAG. The full variable domain, its missing parts supplied by reference TRBV19 and TRBJ2-7, is DGGITQSPKYLFRKEGQNVTLSCEQNLNHDAMYWYRQDPGQGLRLIYYSQIVNDFQKGDIAEGYSVSREKKESFPLTVTSAQKNPTAFYLCASSPSEVAGGLTDHYEQYFGPGTRLTVT.

This clone was counted at least ten times. The sequence runs out 3 residues before the end of the CDR3; the remainder is reconstructed from the germline J gene. The chain employs TRBV7-9 and TRBJ1-1; D remains ambiguous. V lost 1 base and J 4 bases, leaving 10 bases between the germline ends. Germline V CDR1 and CDR2: SEHNR, FQNEAQ (reference sequence). The CDR3 totals 14 residues. CDR3 loop: CASSLVAGFTEAFF. The sequenced CDR3 bases are TGTGCCAGCAGCTTAGTGGCGGGGTTCACTGAA.

This clone was picked up many times. The CDR3 end lies 3 residues beyond the end of the read and is filled in from the germline J gene. The rearrangement joins TRBV7-9 to TRBJ2-7; 9 bases map to TRBD1. CDR3 size: 15 residues. The V and J ends lost 3 bases and 2 bases, in that order; junction bases with no gene match: 5. Germline V gene data show CDR1 as SEHNR and CDR2 as FQNEAQ (reference sequence). CDR3 protein: CASSFQQGATYEQYF. The DNA read from the CDR3 is TGTGCCAGCAGCTTTCAACAGGGGGCAACCTACGAG.

This clone was counted between two and nine times. The sequence runs out 3 residues before the end of the CDR3; the remainder is reconstructed from the germline J gene. The chain links TRBV7-6 to TRBJ2-2, with 7 bases identical to TRBD1. The CDR3 runs 17 residues. V shed 0 bases and J 5 bases; nucleotides not matched to a gene: 9. The germline V gene encodes CDR1 SGHVS and CDR2 FNYEAQ. CDR3 protein: CASSLAPPGGRTGELFF. The CDR3 DNA, read in part, is TGTGCCAGCAGCTTAGCGCCGCCAGGGGGTCGGACCGGGGAG.

This clone was observed many times. The CDR3 end lies 3 residues beyond the end of the read and is filled in from the germline J gene. The rearrangement links TRBV30 to TRBJ2-1, with 9 nucleotides matching TRBD1. Germline CDR1 and CDR2: GTSNPN and SVGIG (reference sequence). V shed 7 bases, J shed 7 bases, and the junction held 17 bases outside the gene matches. This CDR3 has 16 amino acids. The CDR3 sequence: CASKPKPGQGGNEQFF. CDR3 DNA, as far as it was read: TGTGCCTCCAAACCTAAACCGGGACAGGGCGGGAATGAG.

This clone was observed at least ten times. With the read ending 3 residues before the CDR3 end, the germline J gene is used to fill in that end. The V call is TRBV30, the J call TRBJ2-7, with a weak D call TRBD2 (7 bases). Germline assignment: CDR1 GTSNPN and CDR2 SVGIG (reference sequence). Trimming stripped 1 base from V and 6 bases from J, with 10 bases between. CDR3 length: 12 amino acids. The part of the CDR3 DNA that was read is TGTGCCTGGAGTGGAAGGGGGGGCGAG. As protein: CAWSGRGGE. The complete CDR3 sequence is CAWSGRGGEQYF.

This clone has ten or more counts. The DNA ends 3 residues before the CDR3 does, and the rest of the CDR3 is filled in from the germline J gene. The chain combines TRBV28 with TRBJ1-5, with a possible D match to TRBD1 (5 bases). The CDR3 loop spans 16 amino acids. The germline V gene has CDR1 MDHEN and CDR2 SYDVKM. V lost 6 bases and J lost 1, with 16 bases in between. The chain's CDR3 is CASSPHQGGSNQPQHF. The sequenced CDR3 bases are TGTGCCAGCAGCCCCCATCAGGGCGGAAGCAATCAGCCC.

This clone was recorded at least ten times. Read coverage stops 3 residues before the CDR3 terminus; the germline J gene supplies the remainder. The chain couples TRBV6-1 to TRBJ1-1; a weak D match, TRBD1 (5 bases). Trimming took 1 base from V and 4 from J, leaving 13 bases between them. The CDR3 runs to 15 residues. The germline V gene encodes CDR1 MNHNS and CDR2 SASEGT. CDR3 DNA, as far as it was read: TGTGCCAGCAGTGAAGTCCAGGGCCCCTCCACTGAA. This translates into CASSEVQGPSTE. Given in full, the CDR3 is CASSEVQGPSTEAFF.

There are many counts of this clone. CDR3 loop: CAWSVLGSYEQYF. The sequenced part of the CDR3 DNA is TGTGCCTGGAGTGTACTAGGTTCCTACGAG. The V call is TRBV30, the J call TRBJ2-7, with D tentatively TRBD2 (5 bases). The sequence runs out 3 residues before the end of the CDR3; the remainder is reconstructed from the germline J gene. Deletions cut 0 bases from V and 1 base from J, with 7 bases between. Per germline, CDR1 GTSNPN and CDR2 SVGIG (reference sequence). The CDR3 length is 13 residues.

This clone has a count of ten or more. From the germline J gene comes the end of the CDR3, since the read stops 3 residues before it. V gene TRBV4-1 combines with J gene TRBJ2-7; possible D gene TRBD1, 5 bases. The CDR3 extends over 15 amino acids. Between the trimmed V and J ends, which lost 1 base and 2 bases, there was a span of 12 bases. Germline V CDR1 and CDR2: MGHRA, YSYEKL. The sequenced part of the CDR3 DNA is TGCGCCAGCAGCCAAGGCCCCACAGGAGCCTACGAG. This gives the protein CASSQGPTGAYE. The whole CDR3 is CASSQGPTGAYEQYF.

The sample holds many counts of this clone. The CDR3 goes on 3 residues after the read ends, and that part is filled in from the germline J gene. The genes are TRBV19 and TRBJ1-1; 7 nucleotides agree with TRBD1. CDR1 and CDR2 (germline): LNHDA, SQIVND (reference sequence). This CDR3 has 14 amino acids. Trimming at V came to 7 bases and at J to 0 bases, leaving 5 bases not matched to a gene. Incomplete CDR3 DNA: TGTGCCAGTACACCGGGACAGATGAACACTGAA. This translates into CASTPGQMNTE. The full CDR3 is CASTPGQMNTEAFF.

Many counts were recorded for this clone. The read falls 3 residues short of the CDR3 end, and the missing part is taken from the germline J gene. The V gene is TRBV20-1, the J gene TRBJ1-2, with D maybe TRBD1 (6 bases). The CDR3 is 14 residues long. The V end lost 4 bases, the J end lost 4 bases, and 16 bases lay between the germline ends. Germline-derived CDR1 and CDR2 are DFQATT and SNEGSKA (reference sequence). CDR3 bases read: TGCAGTGCTAATGTACAGGGACCTATCTATGGC. This encodes CSANVQGPIYG. The entire CDR3 protein reads CSANVQGPIYGYTF.

This clone was seen many times. The CDR3 goes on 3 residues after the read ends, and that part is filled in from the germline J gene. The chain joins TRBV19 to TRBJ2-1; TRBD2 matches at 13 bases. After removal of 6 bases from V and 9 bases from J, the junction contained 5 bases not matched to a gene. Germline values: CDR1 LNHDA, CDR2 SQIVND (reference sequence). CDR3 length: 14 amino acids. The CDR3 bases that were read are TGTGCCAGTAGGCCGGGACTAGCGGGATTTGAG. This gives the protein CASRPGLAGFE. From start to end, the CDR3 is CASRPGLAGFEQFF.

In this sample, this clone turned up many times. The CDR3 here is CASSLADEQFF. CDR3 DNA (partial): TGCGCCAGCAGCTTAGCGGATGAG. The rearrangement uses TRBV5-1 and TRBJ2-1; a weak D match, TRBD2 (5 bases). The read terminates 3 residues before the CDR3 end, so the remaining end is supplied by the germline J gene. The CDR3 extends over 11 amino acids. V gave up 2 bases and J gave up 8 bases, with 5 bases separating them. The germline V gene has CDR1 SGHRS and CDR2 YFSETQ.

This clone was observed many times. The read ends 3 residues early relative to the CDR3; the germline J gene fills the gap. Within the sample, other DNA sequences also encode this same CDR3. V gene TRBV7-9 combines with J gene TRBJ2-2, with D perhaps TRBD2 (6 bases). Trimming shortened V by 5 bases and J by 5 bases, and 15 bases separated the two germline ends. This CDR3 has 15 amino acids. CDR1 and CDR2 from the germline V gene are SEHNR and FQNEAQ (reference sequence). CDR3 bases read: TGTGCCAGCAGCACAGCGGAGGCGGGGACCGGGGAG. Translating it yields CASSTAEAGTGE. The full CDR3 sequence reads CASSTAEAGTGELFF.

This clone was observed at least ten times. The read gets to within 3 residues of the CDR3 end, and the germline J gene fills in the rest. This chain joins TRBV5-1 and TRBJ1-2; TRBD1 matches 8 bases. V dropped 7 bases and J dropped 1; count of bases not matched to a gene: 6. This CDR3 comprises 14 residues. CDR1 and CDR2 (germline): SGHRS, YFSETQ. The CDR3 loop is CASRIQGGNYGYTF. The DNA read from the CDR3 is TGCGCCAGCCGGATACAGGGGGGTAACTATGGC.

This clone was observed many times. The sequence runs out 3 residues before the end of the CDR3; the remainder is reconstructed from the germline J gene. The chain combines TRBV6-2 or TRBV6-3 with TRBJ1-6; the match to TRBD1 covers 8 bases. This CDR3 region has 15 residues. J gave up 5 bases and V 2 bases, and 2 bases lay outside the gene matches. Germline CDR1 and CDR2: MNHEY and SVGEGT. CDR3 DNA (partial): TGTGCCAGCAGTTACCGGACAGGGAATAATTCACCC. It is translated as CASSYRTGNNSP. The whole CDR3 reads CASSYRTGNNSPLHF.

This clone was counted many times. Read sequence stops 3 residues before the CDR3 end, and the germline J gene provides the missing end. This chain joins TRBV19 and TRBJ2-1; a possible D gene is TRBD1 (6 bases). Trimming took off 4 bases at V and 4 bases at J, with 14 bases between the two ends. This CDR3 is 15 amino acids long. The germline V gene has CDR1 LNHDA and CDR2 SQIVND (reference sequence). CDR3 DNA (partial): TGTGCCAGTAGTACCCGCGGACAGACTTACAATGAG. Protein product: CASSTRGQTYNE. The complete CDR3 protein is CASSTRGQTYNEQFF.